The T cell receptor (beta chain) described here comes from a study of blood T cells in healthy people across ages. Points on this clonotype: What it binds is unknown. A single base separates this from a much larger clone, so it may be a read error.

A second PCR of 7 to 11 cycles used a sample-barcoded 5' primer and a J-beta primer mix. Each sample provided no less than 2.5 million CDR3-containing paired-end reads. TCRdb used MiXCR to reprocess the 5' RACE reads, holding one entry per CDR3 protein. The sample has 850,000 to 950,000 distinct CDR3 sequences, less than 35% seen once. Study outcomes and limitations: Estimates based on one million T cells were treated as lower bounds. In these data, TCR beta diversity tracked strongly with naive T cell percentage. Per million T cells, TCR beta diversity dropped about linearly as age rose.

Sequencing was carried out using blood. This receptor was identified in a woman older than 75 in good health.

The CDR3 sequence: CSAGTGSEQFF. In nucleotides, the CDR3 is TGCAGTGCGGGTACAGGGTCCGAGCAGTTCTTC. The gene calls are TRBV20-1 and TRBJ2-7; possible D gene TRBD1, 6 bases. The last part of the DNA fits TRBJ2-1 better; the J call may be wrong. CDR1 and CDR2 (germline): DFQATT, SNEGSKA (reference sequence). This CDR3 comprises 11 residues.